A selection of T cell receptor beta chains follows, all from one sample in a study of blood T cell repertoires in COVID-19. Data came from immunoSEQ multiplex PCR; TCRdb stores just in-frame clones and leaves some out. The top ten hold roughly 19% of the sample, which has around 94,000 clones, about four fifths seen once. The specimen sequenced was peripheral blood. Receptor source: a human donor in a cohort sampled during active COVID-19. The conserved cysteine and the conserved F or W are not part of the CDR3 here. Each record gives: V gene, J gene, CDR3 protein.

TRBV2	TRBJ2-2	ARGQGHTGELF
TRBV7-2	TRBJ1-1	ASSWDRATEAF
TRBV6-5	TRBJ2-6	ASSRSGANVLT
TRBV6-6	TRBJ1-6	ASSYSRGGPLH
TRBV7-3	TRBJ2-5	ASSRGQQETQY
TRBV5-1	TRBJ2-7	ASSLDQGANSWQY
TRBV7-8	TRBJ2-1	ASSQGQGAPYNEQF
TRBV7-9	TRBJ2-7	ASSLTNSLEQY
TRBV19	TRBJ1-1	ASASGQGRMNTEAF
TRBV6-5	TRBJ1-2	ASSVQGGYGYT
TRBV7-2	TRBJ2-3	ASSPQGFRTDTQY
TRBV9	TRBJ2-7	ASSPTNSPSYEQY
TRBV30	TRBJ1-2	AWTQGLGYGYT
TRBV5-1	TRBJ1-3	ASSLGDRPENTIY
TRBV10-1	TRBJ2-1	ASSGTHEQF
TRBV3-1/TRBV3-2	TRBJ1-2	ASSQGQVLNYGYT
TRBV18	TRBJ2-7	ASSPGTGTYEQY
TRBV19	TRBJ1-1	ASSIGTDTEAF
TRBV7-2	TRBJ2-7	ASSWGGAGYEQY
TRBV6-6	TRBJ1-2	ASSPDRGRSGYT
TRBV9	TRBJ2-3	ASSVSTTRTDTQY
TRBV6-2/TRBV6-3	TRBJ2-7	ASSLAGGTYEQY
TRBV6-5	TRBJ1-2	ASSYSKGTGGYGYT
TRBV5-4	TRBJ1-2	ASSFDGDGYGYT
TRBV18	TRBJ2-7	ASSRMPGLAGRYEQY
TRBV7-2	TRBJ2-1	ASSLALGTSGRKQF
TRBV7-9	TRBJ1-2	ASSQTGGYGYT
TRBV11-2	TRBJ2-7	ASSLGLAGLSYEQY
TRBV18	TRBJ1-5	ASSQGRDQPQH
TRBV5-4	TRBJ2-7	ASSNRGVAGGGEQY
TRBV5-4	TRBJ2-1	ASSLAVVGGEQF
TRBV19	TRBJ2-5	ASSSGRGRETQY
TRBV27	TRBJ2-1	ASSFTSGGIHNEQF
TRBV6-6	TRBJ2-1	ASSPPGLGGNEQF
TRBV5-1	TRBJ2-1	ASSPLTGQGHNEQF
TRBV10-3	TRBJ2-5	AHRGTVQETQY
TRBV7-2	TRBJ1-1	ASSPRRNTEAF
TRBV7-9	TRBJ1-2	ASSPQTGGNYGYT
TRBV30	TRBJ2-5	AWSRGGQETQY
TRBV7-2	TRBJ2-7	ASSSIAGVLRY
TRBV3-1/TRBV3-2	TRBJ2-7	ASSQAASGPYEQY
TRBV15	TRBJ2-4	ATSPPVSAGLAKNIQY
TRBV30	TRBJ2-5	AWSVRLRETQY
TRBV6-1	TRBJ2-6	ASSGRGRSSGANVLT
TRBV6-1	TRBJ2-7	ASSEWADRLYEQY
TRBV20-1	TRBJ2-3	SASEGSGLGTDTQY
TRBV5-3	TRBJ1-2	ARRCGGEGESYGYT
TRBV15	TRBJ2-7	ATSRDYSGEQY
TRBV30	TRBJ2-3	AWIRGSGSGTQY
TRBV10-3	TRBJ1-2	AISEGQGGSDYGYT
TRBV7-9	TRBJ2-6	ASSLAGGPGANVLT
TRBV4-2	TRBJ2-3	ASSQVARDTQY
TRBV11-2	TRBJ2-7	ASSVGTGTYYEQY
TRBV6-5	TRBJ2-7	ASKRGLISYEQY
TRBV6-7	TRBJ1-4	AGPTDSCNEKLF
TRBV27	TRBJ2-7	ASSWGEGLGEQY
TRBV28	TRBJ1-3	ASRTPQGYTIY